The 11 T cell receptor beta chains reported below all come from one sample, sequenced in a study of PD-1 and CTLA-4 blockade in melanoma. Some clones are missing from TCRdb's copy, which holds only in-frame ones; the method was immunoSEQ multiplex PCR. The table records fewer than 20,000 clones, 70% of them present only once. Material: CD8+ T cells from peripheral blood, obtained from a patient given anti-PD-1 treatment. The receptor set was obtained from a human donor with melanoma.

V and J are TRBV27 and TRBJ1-6, with TRBD1 matching 8 bases. Germline loops: CDR1 MNHEY, CDR2 SMNVEV (reference sequence). The V and J ends lost 5 bases and 9 bases, in that order; junction bases with no gene match: 6. The CDR3 consists of 14 residues. CDR3 residues: CASSLAGGRSPLHF. The DNA of the CDR3 is TGTGCCAGCAGTCTCGCAGGGGGCCGTTCACCCCTCCACTTT.

The chain couples TRBV2 to TRBJ2-1, with TRBD2 identical over 11 bases. V was pared by 8 bases and J by 8 bases, with 17 bases of the junction left unmatched. The germline CDR1 and CDR2 sequences are SNHLY and FYNNEI. The CDR3 consists of 17 residues. The CDR3 bases are TGTGCCAGCCTACCCCTAGAAACTAGCGGGGGTTATTATGAGCAGTTCTTC. As protein: CASLPLETSGGYYEQFF. Variable domain in full (rest from reference TRBV2 and TRBJ2-1): EPEVTQTPSHQVTQMGQEVILRCVPISNHLYFYWYRQILGQKVEFLVSFYNNEISEKSEIFDDQFSVERPDGSNFTLKIRSTKLEDSAMYFCASLPLETSGGYYEQFFGPGTRLTVL.

The chain has TRBV7-9 and TRBJ2-7, with unresolved D. Trimming took 0 bases from V and 3 from J, leaving 18 bases between them. This CDR3 contains 17 residues. From germline, CDR1 is SEHNR and CDR2 FQNEAQ (reference sequence). The CDR3 DNA sequence: TGTGCCAGCAGCTTAGCGGACGGAGCCCAATCGGGCTACGAGCAGTACTTC. Translating gives CASSLADGAQSGYEQYF.

The V and J genes are TRBV29-1 and TRBJ2-3; D uncertain. This CDR3 region has 17 residues. CDR1 is SQVTM and CDR2 is ANQGSEA in the germline V gene. V was pared by 0 bases and J by 3 bases, with 19 bases between. CDR3 region: CSVEDLFRASLTDTQYF. For the CDR3, the DNA is TGCAGCGTTGAAGATCTTTTTAGGGCCAGCCTAACAGATACGCAGTATTTT.

V usage is TRBV4-1 and J usage is TRBJ2-1; D not resolved. With 7 bases removed from V and 7 bases from J, the gap between germline ends came to 17 bases. The CDR3 spans 14 residues. Germline loops: CDR1 MGHRA, CDR2 YSYEKL. In DNA, the CDR3 is TGCGCCAGCACAACTTACAGCATGGGGAATGAGCAGTTCTTC. Residues: CASTTYSMGNEQFF.

This clone was seen just once. CDR3 nucleotide sequence: TGTGCCAGCAGCCAAGATTTTGTTCGGAGCGGGGGCGCCTACAATGAGCAGTTCTTC. It codes for CASSQDFVRSGGAYNEQFF. J is TRBJ2-1 and V is TRBV3-1 (or the pseudogene TRBV3-2); 8 positions match TRBD2. The ends lost 0 bases at V and 2 bases at J; junction bases unmatched: 12. The CDR3 runs to 19 residues. Germline loops: CDR1 LGHDT, CDR2 YNNKEL (reference sequence).

V usage is TRBV27 and J usage is TRBJ2-5, with 11 bases fitting TRBD2. The J segment lost 4 bases and the V segment lost 5 bases, leaving 6 bases of the junction unmatched. In germline, CDR1 is MNHEY, CDR2 SMNVEV (reference sequence). The CDR3 length is 15 residues. Written as DNA, the CDR3 is TGTGCCAGCAGTATACTAGCGGGAGTCCGAGAGACCCAGTACTTC. This encodes CASSILAGVRETQYF.

V gene TRBV4-1 combines with J gene TRBJ1-6, with no clear D. Germline V gene data show CDR1 as MGHRA and CDR2 as YSYEKL. CDR3 length: 15 residues. Trimming removed 2 bases at V and 8 bases at J, with 13 bases between. The CDR3 spells CASSQTVSPDSPLHF. In DNA, the CDR3 is TGCGCCAGCAGCCAAACGGTCTCCCCCGATTCACCCCTCCACTTT.

The CDR3 loop is CATSRDQTAPLSYGYTF. The CDR3 DNA follows: TGTGCCACCAGCAGAGATCAGACAGCCCCGCTGAGCTATGGCTACACCTTC. The chain uses TRBV15 and TRBJ1-2; D might be TRBD1 (5 bases). V was shortened by 0 bases and J by 4 bases, with 18 bases between the two germline ends. This CDR3 spans 17 amino acids. Germline loops: CDR1 LNHNV, CDR2 YYDKDF (reference sequence).

V gene TRBV6-5 combines with J gene TRBJ1-2; D gene uncertain. With 0 bases removed from V and 7 bases from J, the gap between germline ends came to 9 bases. The CDR3 covers 13 residues. Per germline, CDR1 MNHEY and CDR2 SVGAGI. CDR3 residues: CASSYSAKGGYTF. The DNA of the CDR3 is TGTGCCAGCAGTTACTCTGCCAAGGGTGGCTACACCTTC.

The chain recombines TRBV5-1 with TRBJ2-3; D not resolved. The CDR3 is 11 residues long. V was trimmed by 1 base and J by 6 bases, leaving 3 bases between them. Per the germline V gene, CDR1 is SGHRS and CDR2 is YFSETQ. The DNA of the CDR3 is TGCGCCAGCAGCTTGACCGATACGCAGTATTTT. Protein product: CASSLTDTQYF.